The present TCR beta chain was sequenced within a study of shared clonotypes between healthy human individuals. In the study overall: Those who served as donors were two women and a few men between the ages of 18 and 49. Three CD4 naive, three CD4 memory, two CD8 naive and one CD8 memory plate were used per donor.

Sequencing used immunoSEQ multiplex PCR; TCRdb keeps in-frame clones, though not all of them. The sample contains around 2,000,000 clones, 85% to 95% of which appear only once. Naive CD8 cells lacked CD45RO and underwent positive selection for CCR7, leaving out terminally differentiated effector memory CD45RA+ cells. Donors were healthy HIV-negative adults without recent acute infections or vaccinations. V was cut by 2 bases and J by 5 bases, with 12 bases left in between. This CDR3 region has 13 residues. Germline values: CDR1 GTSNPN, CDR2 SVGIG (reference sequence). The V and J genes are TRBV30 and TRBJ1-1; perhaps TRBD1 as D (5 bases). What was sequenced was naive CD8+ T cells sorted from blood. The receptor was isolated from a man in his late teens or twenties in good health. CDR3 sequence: CAWSTGPGTEAFF. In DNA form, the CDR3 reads TGTGCCTGGAGTACAGGCCCAGGGACTGAAGCTTTCTTT.